The 26 T cell receptor beta chains presented below share a single source sample, sequenced in a study of response to subunit inactivated influenza vaccine. In TCRdb, the RT-PCR reads were re-called with MiXCR into one record per CDR3 protein. There are about 620,000 distinct CDR3 sequences in the sample; around 11% occur only once, and around 9.6% lies in the top ten. Source: PBMCs from blood, taken on the day of vaccination. Receptors were obtained from a man aged 50 to 59 who received an inactivated influenza vaccine.

This clonotype has at least ten counts. The gene calls are TRBV30 and TRBJ2-1; D is ambiguous. Trimming took off 6 bases at V and 0 bases at J, with 12 bases between the two ends. Per the germline V gene, CDR1 is GTSNPN and CDR2 is SVGIG (reference sequence). The CDR3 covers 14 residues. CDR3 amino acids: CACRRPSSYNEQFF. The CDR3 bases are TGTGCCTGCCGAAGACCTAGCTCCTACAATGAGCAGTTCTTC.

This clonotype was detected ten times or more. The CDR3 protein is CSAQTGQTLSGANVLTF. The CDR3 DNA reads TGCAGTGCCCAGACCGGACAGACCTTATCTGGGGCCAACGTCCTGACTTTC. This chain uses TRBV29-1 with TRBJ2-6, with D perhaps matching TRBD1 (6 bases). CDR1 is SQVTM, CDR2 ANQGSEA, per germline. The CDR3 sequence is 17 residues long.

The rearrangement uses TRBV2 and TRBJ2-7, with D unresolved. V lost 3 bases and J lost 5, with 11 bases in between. Germline loops: CDR1 SNHLY, CDR2 FYNNEI. The CDR3 is made up of 13 amino acids. For the CDR3, the DNA is TGTGCCAGCAGTGACCCGCCCGGCGACGAGCAGTACTTC. Translating gives CASSDPPGDEQYF.

The J gene is TRBJ2-1, the V gene TRBV2; 10 bases fit TRBD2. The germline V gene has CDR1 SNHLY and CDR2 FYNNEI. This CDR3 comprises 15 residues. V lost 10 bases and J lost 6; bases outside the gene matches: 12. The CDR3 nucleotides are TGTGCCAACAGGTTTCCAGCGGGAGGGCCCAATGAGCAGTTCTTC. Protein sequence: CANRFPAGGPNEQFF.

The chain uses TRBV6-1 and TRBJ2-1; D tentatively reads TRBD1 or TRBD2 (5 bases each). CDR1 MNHNS and CDR2 SASEGT come from the germline V gene. V gave up 7 bases and J gave up 4 bases, with 11 bases separating them. The CDR3 covers 13 residues. CDR3 in amino acids: CASTGTAYNEQFF. In nucleotides, the CDR3 is TGTGCCAGCACCGGGACGGCTTACAATGAGCAGTTCTTC.

In its sample, this clonotype was seen a few times. The chain has TRBV7-8 and TRBJ2-1, with TRBD1 as a possible D gene (6 bases). CDR3 length: 16 amino acids. Trimming pared 1 base from V and 4 bases from J, leaving 14 bases between. Germline V gene data show CDR1 as SGHVS and CDR2 as FQNEAQ. The CDR3 loop is CASSLGGRGLYNEQFF. The CDR3 DNA sequence: TGTGCCAGCAGCTTAGGCGGCAGGGGTCTTTACAATGAGCAGTTCTTC.

Only a few counts were recorded for this clonotype. The chain carries TRBV12-3 or TRBV12-4 and TRBJ2-7; 8 nucleotides line up with TRBD2. With V trimmed by 6 bases and J by 7 bases, 17 bases remained unmatched. The CDR3 runs 16 residues. The CDR3 region has the DNA TGTGCCAGCAGCCAAAGCGCGGGGGGCCGAAGGGGGGAGCAGTACTTC. This encodes CASSQSAGGRRGEQYF.

The rearrangement uses TRBV5-1 and TRBJ2-7; 9 bases map to TRBD1. The end of the DNA fits TRBJ2-1 better, so the J call may be wrong. Germline loops: CDR1 SGHRS, CDR2 YFSETQ. The CDR3 contains 14 residues. The CDR3 DNA is TGCGCCAGCGGCCAATCCGGGACAGGGACCGAGCAGTTCTTC. Encoded protein: CASGQSGTGTEQFF.

The CDR3 sequence is CASSLRLAGVVDEQFF. CDR3 in DNA: TGTGCCAGCAGTTTACGACTAGCGGGAGTTGTGGATGAGCAGTTCTTC. The chain has TRBV27 and TRBJ2-1; TRBD2 matches 12 bases. Germline V lookup: CDR1 MNHEY, CDR2 SMNVEV (reference sequence). The CDR3 sequence is 16 residues long. The J segment lost 8 bases and the V segment lost 2 bases, leaving 7 bases of the junction unmatched.

The chain has TRBV27 and TRBJ2-7; 7 bases agree with TRBD1. J was trimmed by 3 bases and V by 4 bases; bases with no gene match: 6. The CDR3 has 14 residues. Germline V gene lookup returns CDR1 MNHEY and CDR2 SMNVEV (reference sequence). The CDR3 reads CASSWGQKNYEQYF. The CDR3, as DNA: TGTGCCAGCAGTTGGGGACAGAAGAACTACGAGCAGTACTTC.

The chain is built from TRBV30 and TRBJ1-2; tentative D call: TRBD1 (5 bases). Trimming left V 3 bases short and J 4 bases short, with 15 bases between. The V gene's germline CDR1 is GTSNPN and CDR2 SVGIG (reference sequence). The CDR3 totals 14 residues. For the CDR3, the DNA is TGTGCCTGGAGGCAGCAAGGGACTTTCTATGGCTACACCTTC. This encodes CAWRQQGTFYGYTF. Complete variable domain (other parts from reference TRBV30 and TRBJ1-2): SQTIHQWPATLVQPVGSPLSLECTVEGTSNPNLYWYRQAAGRGLQLLFYSVGIGQISSEVPQNLSASRPQDRQFILSSKKLLLSDSGFYLCAWRQQGTFYGYTFGSGTRLTVV.

The chain employs TRBV15 and TRBJ2-2; the match to TRBD2 covers 8 bases. Germline V gene sequence: CDR1 LNHNV, CDR2 YYDKDF (reference sequence). Trimming took 5 bases from V and 4 from J; bases not matched to a gene: 6. CDR3 size: 15 residues. The CDR3 is CATSRGGLVTGELFF. The CDR3 bases are TGTGCCACCAGCCGGGGGGGGCTGGTCACCGGGGAGCTGTTTTTT.

This sequence joins TRBV6-2 or TRBV6-3 and TRBJ2-7; D uncertain. The CDR3 has 13 residues. The V gene lost 8 bases and the J gene lost 2 bases, with 13 bases spanning the gap. Germline assignment: CDR1 MNHEY and CDR2 SVGEGT. CDR3 region: CASVQHATYEQYF. Here the CDR3 DNA reads TGTGCCAGCGTACAGCATGCTACCTACGAGCAGTACTTC.

The table lists this clonotype with many counts. V gene TRBV20-1 combines with J gene TRBJ2-1; D call uncertain. The CDR3 has 14 residues. Trimming took off 1 base at V and 3 bases at J, with 10 bases between the two ends. Germline V gives CDR1 DFQATT, CDR2 SNEGSKA (reference sequence). CDR3 DNA sequence: TGCAGTGCTAGAGGCCAGAGTGTCTACAATGAGCAGTTCTTC. Translating gives CSARGQSVYNEQFF.

In its sample, this clonotype was seen a few times. The V call is TRBV7-9, the J call TRBJ1-4; D remains ambiguous. Germline-derived CDR1 and CDR2 are SEHNR and FQNEAQ (reference sequence). There are 16 residues in the CDR3. Trimming stripped 5 bases from V and 0 bases from J, with 13 bases between. The CDR3 reads CASSATYRATNEKLFF. The CDR3 nucleotides read TGTGCCAGCAGCGCAACCTACAGAGCAACTAATGAAAAACTGTTTTTT. Full variable domain (outside the CDR3, taken from reference TRBV7-9 and TRBJ1-4): DTGVSQNPRHKITKRGQNVTFRCDPISEHNRLYWYRQTLGQGPEFLTYFQNEAQLEKSRLLSDRFSAERPKGSFSTLEIQRTEQGDSAMYLCASSATYRATNEKLFFGSGTQLSVL.

The gene calls are TRBV28 and TRBJ2-1, with 11 bases lining up with TRBD2. Unmatched junction bases numbered 4, after V lost 4 bases and J lost 8 bases. The CDR3 sequence is 14 residues long. From germline, CDR1 is MDHEN and CDR2 SYDVKM. Here the CDR3 DNA reads TGTGCCAGCAGTTATAGCGGGAGGGCGTATGAGCAGTTCTTC. Its translation: CASSYSGRAYEQFF.

This clonotype was seen ten or more times. This chain joins TRBV28 and TRBJ2-5; 9 bases agree with TRBD1. Unmatched junction bases numbered 5, after V lost 2 bases and J lost 4 bases. CDR3 length: 15 amino acids. CDR1 and CDR2 (germline): MDHEN, SYDVKM. The CDR3 loop is CASSLPTGGSETQYF. In nucleotides, the CDR3 is TGTGCCAGCAGTTTACCCACAGGGGGCTCAGAGACCCAGTACTTC.

This clonotype was detected a few times. The chain carries TRBV11-2 and TRBJ1-1, with TRBD1 as a possible D gene (5 bases). The CDR3 has 17 residues. The V end was cut by 4 bases, the J end by 1 base, with 19 bases between. Germline lookup yields CDR1 SGHAT and CDR2 FQNNGV. This CDR3 is CASSSTGSGRANTEAFF. For the CDR3, the DNA is TGTGCCAGCAGCTCAACAGGAAGTGGGAGAGCGAACACTGAAGCTTTCTTT. Full variable domain (outside the CDR3, taken from reference TRBV11-2 and TRBJ1-1): EAGVAQSPRYKIIEKRQSVAFWCNPISGHATLYWYQQILGQGPKLLIQFQNNGVVDDSQLPKDRFSAERLKGVDSTLKIQPAKLEDSAVYLCASSSTGSGRANTEAFFGQGTRLTVV.

The table lists this clonotype with a few counts. The CDR3 sequence: CASGPTDTQYF. The CDR3 region has the DNA TGTGCCAGCGGTCCCACAGATACGCAGTATTTT. This chain links TRBV27 with TRBJ2-3; D not resolved. The CDR3 runs to 11 residues. The V gene lost 8 bases and the J gene lost 2 bases, with 5 bases spanning the gap. Per germline, CDR1 MNHEY and CDR2 SMNVEV (reference sequence).

This clonotype was detected a few times. The CDR3 region has the DNA TGTGCCAGCAGGGAGGTCTACAAGCCCGCCGGGTACGAGCAGTACTTC. Its protein product is CASREVYKPAGYEQYF. The rearrangement links TRBV7-2 to TRBJ2-7, with a tentative D call TRBD2 (5 bases). This CDR3 has 16 amino acids. Germline V gene sequence: CDR1 SGHTA, CDR2 FQGNSA. V was pared by 6 bases and J by 4 bases, with 22 bases between.

This clonotype was counted a few times. The V call is TRBV28, the J call TRBJ1-5; D call uncertain. The CDR3 runs 16 residues. Germline CDR1 MDHEN, CDR2 SYDVKM. The V end lost 0 bases, the J end lost 0 bases, and 9 bases lay between the germline ends. The CDR3 sequence is CASSLWDWYSNQPQHF. The CDR3 nucleotides read TGTGCCAGCAGTTTATGGGATTGGTATAGCAATCAGCCCCAGCATTTT.

The rearrangement links TRBV12-3 or TRBV12-4 to TRBJ2-7; 8 nucleotides line up with TRBD2. Unmatched junction bases numbered 5, after V lost 1 base and J lost 6 bases. The CDR3 sequence is 14 residues long. The CDR3 reads CASSLDGRASEQYF. In nucleotides, the CDR3 is TGTGCCAGCAGTTTAGACGGGAGGGCCTCCGAGCAGTACTTC.

The genes are TRBV29-1 and TRBJ1-2, with D maybe TRBD1 (5 bases). Germline CDR1 is SQVTM and CDR2 is ANQGSEA. This CDR3 has 13 residues. The V end was cut by 6 bases, the J end by 4 bases, with 15 bases between. The CDR3 coding sequence is TGCAGCGTACCCCAGGGTAGCGGCTATGGCTACACCTTC. Translated: CSVPQGSGYGYTF.

This chain uses TRBV4-1 with TRBJ2-5, with 7 nucleotides matching TRBD1. J was trimmed by 2 bases and V by 4 bases; bases with no gene match: 4. Germline V gene lookup returns CDR1 MGHRA and CDR2 YSYEKL. The length of the CDR3 is 14 residues. The CDR3 nucleotides read TGCGCCAGCAGCCTTCGACAGGGTCAAGAGACCCAGTACTTC. It encodes CASSLRQGQETQYF.

V and J are TRBV15 and TRBJ2-5; the match to TRBD1 covers 9 bases. There are 13 residues in the CDR3. Germline V lookup: CDR1 LNHNV, CDR2 YYDKDF (reference sequence). With 5 bases clipped from V and 5 bases from J, the junction kept 3 bases outside the gene matches. This chain's CDR3 is CATSHRGHETQYF. The CDR3 DNA sequence: TGTGCCACCAGCCACAGGGGGCATGAGACCCAGTACTTC. The full variable domain, completed using reference TRBV15 and TRBJ2-5, is DAMVIQNPRYQVTQFGKPVTLSCSQTLNHNVMYWYQQKSSQAPKLLFHYYDKDFNNEADTPDNFQSRRPNTSFCFLDIRSPGLGDTAMYLCATSHRGHETQYFGPGTRLLVL.

This clonotype was recorded at least ten times. This chain links TRBV20-1 with TRBJ2-7; 9 nucleotides match TRBD1. Germline assignment: CDR1 DFQATT and CDR2 SNEGSKA (reference sequence). The V gene end was trimmed by 3 bases and the J gene end by 5 bases; junction bases not matched to a gene: 11. This CDR3 contains 15 residues. In DNA, the CDR3 is TGCAGTGCTAGGGGCTCCGGACAGGGGATTGACGAGCAGTACTTC. Translation gives CSARGSGQGIDEQYF.